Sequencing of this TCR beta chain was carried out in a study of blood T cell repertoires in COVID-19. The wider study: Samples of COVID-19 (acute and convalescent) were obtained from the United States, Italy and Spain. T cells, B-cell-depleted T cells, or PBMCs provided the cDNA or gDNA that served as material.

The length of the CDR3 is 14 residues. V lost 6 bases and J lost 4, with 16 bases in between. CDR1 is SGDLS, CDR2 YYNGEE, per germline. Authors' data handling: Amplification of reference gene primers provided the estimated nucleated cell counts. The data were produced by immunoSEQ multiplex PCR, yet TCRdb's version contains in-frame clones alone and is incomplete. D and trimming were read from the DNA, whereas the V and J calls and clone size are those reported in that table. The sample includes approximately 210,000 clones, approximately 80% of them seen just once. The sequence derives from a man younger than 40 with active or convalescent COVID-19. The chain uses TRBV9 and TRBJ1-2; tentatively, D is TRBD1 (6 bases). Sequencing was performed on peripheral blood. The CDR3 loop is CASTTTGWSYGYTF. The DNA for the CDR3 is TGTGCCAGCACTACTACAGGGTGGTCCTATGGCTACACCTTC.